These 5 T cell receptor beta chains were all obtained from the same sample, sequenced in a study of CD8+ T cells in alopecia areata. Regarding treatment: oral pan-JAK inhibitor, 5-10 mg twice daily. Investigators isolated RNA and reverse transcribed it into cDNA to act as the sequencing template. Sequenced by immunoSEQ multiplex PCR; TCRdb stores in-frame clones only, minus some. This table has about 42,000 clones, about three fifths appearing once. The sample here was CD8+ T cells sorted from blood, taken at week 4, from a patient treated with tofacitinib. The receptors stem from a human donor with alopecia areata.

The chain recombines TRBV4-3 with TRBJ2-7; 12 bases agree with TRBD2. Per the germline V gene, CDR1 is LGHNA and CDR2 is YSLEER. The CDR3 length is 15 residues. The V gene end was trimmed by 0 bases and the J gene end by 3 bases; junction bases not matched to a gene: 0. The CDR3 DNA sequence: TGCGCCAGCAGCCAAGAGACTAGCGGGGGCTACGAGCAGTACTTC. Translation gives CASSQETSGGYEQYF.

The chain is built from TRBV6-5 and TRBJ2-7, with 11 nucleotides matching TRBD2. The CDR3 spans 15 residues. Trimming removed 2 bases from V and 4 bases from J; junction bases left unmatched: 4. CDR1 is MNHEY and CDR2 is SVGAGI in the germline V gene. CDR3: CASSYVAGGHYEQYF. DNA for the CDR3: TGTGCCAGCAGTTACGTAGCGGGGGGGCATTACGAGCAGTACTTC.

This chain connects TRBV7-9 to TRBJ2-2, with D possibly matching TRBD1 (6 bases). Trimming took off 5 bases at V and 5 bases at J, with 12 bases between the two ends. Germline loops: CDR1 SEHNR, CDR2 FQNEAQ (reference sequence). The CDR3 is 14 amino acids. CDR3 in amino acids: CASSHRDQTGELFF. CDR3 nucleotides: TGTGCCAGCAGCCACAGGGATCAGACCGGGGAGCTGTTTTTT.

The rearrangement joins TRBV7-9 to TRBJ2-2; D perhaps matches TRBD2 (5 bases). With 7 bases removed from V and 4 bases from J, the gap between germline ends came to 16 bases. CDR1 is SEHNR and CDR2 is FQNEAQ in the germline V gene (reference sequence). The length of the CDR3 is 15 residues. CDR3 loop: CASTPAGIITGELFF. In nucleotides, the CDR3 is TGTGCCAGCACTCCCGCCGGGATCATCACCGGGGAGCTGTTTTTT.

The gene calls are TRBV13 and TRBJ2-7; D is uncertain. Trimming shortened V by 5 bases and J by 0 bases, and 5 bases separated the two germline ends. CDR1 is PRHDT and CDR2 is FYEKMQ in the germline V gene (reference sequence). This CDR3 has 12 residues. The CDR3 nucleotides read TGTGCCAGCAGCGCGAGCTCCTACGAGCAGTACTTC. This sequence encodes CASSASSYEQYF.